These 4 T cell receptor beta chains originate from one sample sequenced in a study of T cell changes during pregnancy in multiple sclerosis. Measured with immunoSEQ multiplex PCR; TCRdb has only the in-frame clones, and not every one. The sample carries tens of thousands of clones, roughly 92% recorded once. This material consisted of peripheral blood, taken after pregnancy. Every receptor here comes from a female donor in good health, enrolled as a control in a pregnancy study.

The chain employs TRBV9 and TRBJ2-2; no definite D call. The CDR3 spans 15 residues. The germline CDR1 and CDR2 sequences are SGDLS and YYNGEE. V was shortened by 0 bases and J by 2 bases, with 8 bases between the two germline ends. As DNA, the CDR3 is TGTGCCAGCAGCGTAGAAGTGGGCAACACCGGGGAGCTGTTTTTT. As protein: CASSVEVGNTGELFF.

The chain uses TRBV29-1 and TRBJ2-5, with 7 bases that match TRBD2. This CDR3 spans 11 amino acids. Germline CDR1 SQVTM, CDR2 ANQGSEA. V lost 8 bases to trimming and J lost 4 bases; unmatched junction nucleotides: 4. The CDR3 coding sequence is TGCAGCTTTGGGGGGGTAGAGACCCAGTACTTC. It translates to CSFGGVETQYF.

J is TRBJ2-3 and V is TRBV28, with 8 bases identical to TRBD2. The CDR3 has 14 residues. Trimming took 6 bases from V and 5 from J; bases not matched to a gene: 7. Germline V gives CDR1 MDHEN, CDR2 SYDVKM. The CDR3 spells CASSPPGRGDTQYF. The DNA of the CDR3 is TGTGCCAGCAGCCCCCCCGGGAGGGGAGATACGCAGTATTTT.

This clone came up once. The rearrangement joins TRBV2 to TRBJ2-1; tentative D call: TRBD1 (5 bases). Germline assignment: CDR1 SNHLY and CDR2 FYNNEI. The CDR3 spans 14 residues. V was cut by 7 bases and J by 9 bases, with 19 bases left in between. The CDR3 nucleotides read TGTGCCAGCACCCCTGCGGCTCAGGGTGGTGAGCAGTTCTTC. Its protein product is CASTPAAQGGEQFF. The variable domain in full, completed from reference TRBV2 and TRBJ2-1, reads EPEVTQTPSHQVTQMGQEVILRCVPISNHLYFYWYRQILGQKVEFLVSFYNNEISEKSEIFDDQFSVERPDGSNFTLKIRSTKLEDSAMYFCASTPAAQGGEQFFGPGTRLTVL.